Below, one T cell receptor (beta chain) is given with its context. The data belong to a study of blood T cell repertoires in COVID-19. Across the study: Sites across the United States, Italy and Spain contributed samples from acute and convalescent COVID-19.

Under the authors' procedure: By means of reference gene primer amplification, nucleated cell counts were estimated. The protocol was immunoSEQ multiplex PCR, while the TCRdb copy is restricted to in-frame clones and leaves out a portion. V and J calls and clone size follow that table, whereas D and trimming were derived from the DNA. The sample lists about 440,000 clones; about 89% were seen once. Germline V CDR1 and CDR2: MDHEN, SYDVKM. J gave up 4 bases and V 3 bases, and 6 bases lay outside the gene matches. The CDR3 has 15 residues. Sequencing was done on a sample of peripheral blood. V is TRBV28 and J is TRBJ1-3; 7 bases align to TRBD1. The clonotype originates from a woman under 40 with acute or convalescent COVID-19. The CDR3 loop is CASSFEDRRGNTIYF. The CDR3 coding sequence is TGTGCCAGCAGTTTTGAGGACAGGAGAGGAAACACCATATATTTT.